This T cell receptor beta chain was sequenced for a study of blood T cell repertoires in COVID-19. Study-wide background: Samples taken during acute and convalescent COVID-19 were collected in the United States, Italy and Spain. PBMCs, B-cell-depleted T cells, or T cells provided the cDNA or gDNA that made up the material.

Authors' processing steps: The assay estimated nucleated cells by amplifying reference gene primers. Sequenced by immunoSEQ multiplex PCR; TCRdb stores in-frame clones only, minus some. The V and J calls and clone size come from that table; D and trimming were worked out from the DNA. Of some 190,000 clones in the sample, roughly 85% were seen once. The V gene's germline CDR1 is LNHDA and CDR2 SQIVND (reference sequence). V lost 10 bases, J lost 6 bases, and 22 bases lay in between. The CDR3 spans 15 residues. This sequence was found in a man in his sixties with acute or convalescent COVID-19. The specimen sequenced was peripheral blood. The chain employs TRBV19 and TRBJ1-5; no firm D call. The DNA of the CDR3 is TGTGCCACGAAAGCGGACGGGTTTGCGAGTCAGCCCCAGCATTTT. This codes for CATKADGFASQPQHF.